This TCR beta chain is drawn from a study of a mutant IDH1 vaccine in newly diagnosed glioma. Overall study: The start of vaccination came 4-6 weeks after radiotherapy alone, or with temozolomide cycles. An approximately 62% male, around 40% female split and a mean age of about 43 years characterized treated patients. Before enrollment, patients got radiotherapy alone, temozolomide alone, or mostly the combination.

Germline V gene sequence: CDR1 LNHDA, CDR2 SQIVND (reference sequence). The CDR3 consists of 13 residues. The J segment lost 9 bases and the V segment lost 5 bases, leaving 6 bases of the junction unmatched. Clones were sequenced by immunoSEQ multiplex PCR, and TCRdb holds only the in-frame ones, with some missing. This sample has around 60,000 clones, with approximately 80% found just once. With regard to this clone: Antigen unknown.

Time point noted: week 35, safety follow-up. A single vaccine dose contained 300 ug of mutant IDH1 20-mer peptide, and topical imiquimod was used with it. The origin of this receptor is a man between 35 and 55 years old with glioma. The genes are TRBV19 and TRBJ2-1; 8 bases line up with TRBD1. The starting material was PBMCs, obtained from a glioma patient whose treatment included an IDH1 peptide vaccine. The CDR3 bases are TGTGCCAGTAGTGTGGACAGGGTGCGTGAGCAGTTCTTC. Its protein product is CASSVDRVREQFF. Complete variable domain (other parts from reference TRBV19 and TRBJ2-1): DGGITQSPKYLFRKEGQNVTLSCEQNLNHDAMYWYRQDPGQGLRLIYYSQIVNDFQKGDIAEGYSVSREKKESFPLTVTSAQKNPTAFYLCASSVDRVREQFFGPGTRLTVL.